The clone carrying this TCR beta chain was detected ten times or more. Its antigen remains unidentified. The junction departs from the called germline gene at one end, perhaps through a read error. From germline, CDR1 is SGDLS and CDR2 YYNGEE. CDR3 size: 11 residues. This record belongs to a study of Graves' ophthalmopathy and Graves' hyperthyroidism. Study-wide findings and caveats: Between ophthalmopathy and stable hyperthyroidism, a 13-signature model drew a separation with around 86% sensitivity and over 80% specificity.

Amplifying from RNA transcripts, the study obtained TCR beta CDR3 regions. The first round was an RT-PCR with HTBI primers, and the second round was a multiplex PCR. MiXCR, run by TCRdb on the multiplex PCR reads, gives a single entry per CDR3 protein. In the table there are a few hundred thousand distinct CDR3 sequences, 17% of which are singletons. Lactation, pregnancy, uncontrolled infections and other autoimmune diseases were all grounds for excluding patients. Clinical symptoms, serum thyroxine, TRAb, thyroid ultrasound and orbital computed tomography were relied on for diagnosis. Sample: peripheral blood. The receptor was derived from an adult woman with stable Graves' hyperthyroidism. The chain employs TRBV9 and TRBJ2-2; no definite D call. CDR3 residues: CASSNPGELFF. DNA for the CDR3: TGTGCCAGCTCGAACCCCGGGGAGCTGTTTTTT.